This T cell receptor (beta chain) was retrieved from a study of blood T cell repertoires in COVID-19. Study information: Sites in the United States, Italy and Spain provided acute and convalescent COVID-19 samples. From T cells, B-cell-depleted T cells, or PBMCs came the material, which was cDNA or gDNA.

In the original processing: For nucleated cells, counts were estimated from reference gene primer amplification. Assay used: immunoSEQ multiplex PCR; TCRdb lists only in-frame clones, some missing. Clone size and V and J calls were adopted from that table, with D and trimming inferred from the DNA. The data hold over 130,000 clones, with approximately 88% observed a single time. The germline gives CDR1 SGHTS, CDR2 YDEGEE. V was shortened by 0 bases and J by 4 bases, with 8 bases between the two germline ends. The CDR3 runs to 14 residues. The sequence derives from a man aged 55-75 years with active or convalescent COVID-19. The sequenced sample consisted of peripheral blood. The gene calls are TRBV5-8 and TRBJ1-5; tentative D call: TRBD1 (5 bases). CDR3 DNA: TGTGCCAGCAGCTTGGTAACAGGTAATCAGCCCCAGCATTTT. Translating gives CASSLVTGNQPQHF. The whole variable domain, remainder taken from reference TRBV5-8 and TRBJ1-5, is EAGVTQSPTHLIKTRGQQATLRCSPISGHTSVYWYQQALGLGLQFLLWYDEGEERNRGNFPPRFSGRQFPNYSSELNVNALELEDSALYLCASSLVTGNQPQHFGDGTRLSIL.